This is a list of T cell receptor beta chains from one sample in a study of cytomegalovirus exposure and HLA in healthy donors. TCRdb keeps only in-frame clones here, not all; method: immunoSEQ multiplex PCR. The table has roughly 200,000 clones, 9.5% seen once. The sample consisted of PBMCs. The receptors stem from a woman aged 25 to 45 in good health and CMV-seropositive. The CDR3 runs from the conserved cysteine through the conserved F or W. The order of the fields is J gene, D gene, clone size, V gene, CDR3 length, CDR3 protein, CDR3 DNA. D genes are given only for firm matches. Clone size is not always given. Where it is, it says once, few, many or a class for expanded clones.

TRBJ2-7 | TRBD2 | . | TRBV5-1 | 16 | CASSLVSGLGVYEQYF | TGCGCCAGCAGCTTGGTTTCGGGACTAGGCGTATACGAGCAGTACTTC
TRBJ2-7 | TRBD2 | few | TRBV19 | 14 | CASSTGTRIYEQYF | TGTGCCTCCTCAACCGGGACTAGGATCTACGAGCAGTACTTC
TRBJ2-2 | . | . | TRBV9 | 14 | CASSVDGTGRELFF | TGTGCCAGCAGCGTAGACGGTACAGGGAGGGAGCTGTTTTTT
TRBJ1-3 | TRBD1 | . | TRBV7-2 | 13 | CASSRDRGNTIYF | TGTGCCAGCAGCCGGGACAGGGGAAACACCATATATTTT
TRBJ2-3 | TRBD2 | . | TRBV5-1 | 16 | CASSFGLAGTSDTQYF | TGCGCCAGCAGCTTCGGACTAGCGGGAACCTCAGATACGCAGTATTTT
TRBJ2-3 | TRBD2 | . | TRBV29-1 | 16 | CSVRLAGGSVVNTQYF | TGCAGCGTTCGACTAGCGGGAGGGTCGGTCGTCAATACGCAGTATTTT
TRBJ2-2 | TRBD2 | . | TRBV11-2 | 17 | CASSLEFGLAGAGELFF | TGTGCCAGCAGCTTAGAATTCGGACTAGCGGGAGCCGGGGAGCTGTTTTTT
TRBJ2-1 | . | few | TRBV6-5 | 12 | CASSVGGNEQFF | TGTGCCAGCAGTGTTGGCGGGAATGAGCAGTTCTTC
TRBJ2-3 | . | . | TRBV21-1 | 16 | CASSKEPGLSTDTQYF | TGTGCCAGCAGCAAAGAACCAGGGCTTAGCACAGATACGCAGTATTTT
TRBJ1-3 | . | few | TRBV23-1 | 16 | CASSQSRWRTGNTIYF | TGCGCCAGCAGTCAATCGAGGTGGAGGACTGGAAACACCATATATTTT
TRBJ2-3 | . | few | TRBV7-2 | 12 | CASRGLTDTQYF | TGTGCCAGCCGAGGACTCACAGATACGCAGTATTTT
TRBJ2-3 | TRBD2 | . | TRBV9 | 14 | CASSARLAADTQYF | TGTGCCAGCAGCGCCCGACTAGCTGCAGATACGCAGTATTTT
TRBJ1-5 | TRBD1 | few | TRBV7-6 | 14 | CASSTGGSNQPQHF | TGTGCCAGCAGCACAGGGGGCAGCAATCAGCCCCAGCATTTT
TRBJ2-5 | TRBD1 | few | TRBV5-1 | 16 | CASSYPQGGIGETQYF | TGCGCCAGCAGCTACCCACAGGGGGGTATTGGGGAGACCCAGTACTTC
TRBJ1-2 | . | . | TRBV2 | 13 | CASSENGDYGYTF | TGTGCCAGCAGTGAAAACGGGGACTATGGCTACACCTTC
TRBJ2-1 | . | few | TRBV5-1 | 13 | CASSWGHYNEQFF | TGCGCCAGCAGCTGGGGACACTACAATGAGCAGTTCTTC
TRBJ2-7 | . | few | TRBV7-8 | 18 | CASSLADGDPWNSYEQYF | TGTGCCAGCAGCTTAGCGGATGGAGACCCCTGGAACTCCTACGAGCAGTACTTC
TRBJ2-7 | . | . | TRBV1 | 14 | CTSSQDLAAYEQYF | TGCACCAGCAGCCAAGACCTAGCGGCCTACGAGCAGTACTTC